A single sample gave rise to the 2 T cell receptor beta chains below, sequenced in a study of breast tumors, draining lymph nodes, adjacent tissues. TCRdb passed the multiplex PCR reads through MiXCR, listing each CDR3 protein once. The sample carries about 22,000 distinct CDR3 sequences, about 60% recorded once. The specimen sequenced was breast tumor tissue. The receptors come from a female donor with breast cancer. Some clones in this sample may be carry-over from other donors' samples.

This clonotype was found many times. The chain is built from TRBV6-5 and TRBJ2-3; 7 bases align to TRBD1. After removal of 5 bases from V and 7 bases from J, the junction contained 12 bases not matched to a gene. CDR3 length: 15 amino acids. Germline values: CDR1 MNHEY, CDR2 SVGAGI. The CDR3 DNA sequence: TGTGCCAGCAGTCCGATCCGGACAGGAGATAATACGCAGTATTTT. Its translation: CASSPIRTGDNTQYF.

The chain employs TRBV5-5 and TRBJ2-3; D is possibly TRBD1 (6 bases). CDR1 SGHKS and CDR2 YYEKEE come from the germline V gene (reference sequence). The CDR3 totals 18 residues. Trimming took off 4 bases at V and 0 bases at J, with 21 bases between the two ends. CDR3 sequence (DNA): TGTGCCAGCAGCCCGGGGACACCGGCCGGGGCTAGCACAGATACGCAGTATTTT. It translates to CASSPGTPAGASTDTQYF.